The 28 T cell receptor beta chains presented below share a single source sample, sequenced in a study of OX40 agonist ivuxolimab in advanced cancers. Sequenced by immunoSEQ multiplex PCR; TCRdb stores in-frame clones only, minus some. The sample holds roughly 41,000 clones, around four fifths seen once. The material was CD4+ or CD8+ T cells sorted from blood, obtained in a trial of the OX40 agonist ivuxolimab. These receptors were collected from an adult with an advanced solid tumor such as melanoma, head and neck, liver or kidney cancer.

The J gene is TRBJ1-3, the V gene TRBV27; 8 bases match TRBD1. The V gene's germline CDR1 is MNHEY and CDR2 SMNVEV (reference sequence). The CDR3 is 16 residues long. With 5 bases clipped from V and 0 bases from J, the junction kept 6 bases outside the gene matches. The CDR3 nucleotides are TGTGCCAGCAGTCCCGGACAGGGAAGCTCTGGAAACACCATATATTTT. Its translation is CASSPGQGSSGNTIYF.

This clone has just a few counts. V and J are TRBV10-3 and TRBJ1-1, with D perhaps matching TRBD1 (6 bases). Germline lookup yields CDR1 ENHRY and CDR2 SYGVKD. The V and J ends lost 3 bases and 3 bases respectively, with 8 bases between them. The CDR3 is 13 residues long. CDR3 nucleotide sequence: TGTGCCATCAGTGAAGGGGGGGACACTGAAGCTTTCTTT. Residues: CAISEGGDTEAFF.

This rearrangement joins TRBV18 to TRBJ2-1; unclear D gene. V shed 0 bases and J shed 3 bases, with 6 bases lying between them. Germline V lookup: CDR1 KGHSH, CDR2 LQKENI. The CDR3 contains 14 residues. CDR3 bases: TGTGCCAGCTCACCACCTCCGGTCTACAATGAGCAGTTCTTC. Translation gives CASSPPPVYNEQFF.

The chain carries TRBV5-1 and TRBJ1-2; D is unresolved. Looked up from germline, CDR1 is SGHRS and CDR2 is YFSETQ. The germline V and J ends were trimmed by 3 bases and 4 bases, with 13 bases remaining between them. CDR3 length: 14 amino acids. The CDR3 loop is CASSWNGATYGYTF. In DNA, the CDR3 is TGCGCCAGCAGCTGGAACGGAGCGACCTATGGCTACACCTTC.

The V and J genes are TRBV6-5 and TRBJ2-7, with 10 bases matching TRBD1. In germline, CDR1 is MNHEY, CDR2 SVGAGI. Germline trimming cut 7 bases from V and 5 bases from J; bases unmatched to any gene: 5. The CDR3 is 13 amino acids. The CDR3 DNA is TGTGCCAGCATTGGGACAGGGGTCCACGAGCAGTACTTC. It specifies CASIGTGVHEQYF.

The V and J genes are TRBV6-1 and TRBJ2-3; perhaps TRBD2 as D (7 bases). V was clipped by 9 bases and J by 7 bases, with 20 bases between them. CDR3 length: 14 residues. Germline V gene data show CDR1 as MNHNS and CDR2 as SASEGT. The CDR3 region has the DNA TGTGCCAGTGTCGCTCTTAGGGGGGGAAATACGCAGTATTTT. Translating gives CASVALRGGNTQYF.

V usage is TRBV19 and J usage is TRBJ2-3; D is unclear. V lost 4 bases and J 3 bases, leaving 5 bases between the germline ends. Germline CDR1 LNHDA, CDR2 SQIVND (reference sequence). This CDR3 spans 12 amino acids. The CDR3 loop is CASSTGTDTQYF. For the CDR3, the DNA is TGTGCCAGTAGTACCGGGACAGATACGCAGTATTTT.

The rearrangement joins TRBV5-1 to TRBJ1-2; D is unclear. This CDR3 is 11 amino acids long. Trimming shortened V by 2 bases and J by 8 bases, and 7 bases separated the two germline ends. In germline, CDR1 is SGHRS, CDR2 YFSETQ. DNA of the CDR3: TGCGCCAGCAGCTTCGCGGGCGGCTACACCTTC. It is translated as CASSFAGGYTF. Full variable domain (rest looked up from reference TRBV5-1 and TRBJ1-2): KAGVTQTPRYLIKTRGQQVTLSCSPISGHRSVSWYQQTPGQGLQFLFEYFSETQRNKGNFPGRFSGRQFSNSRSEMNVSTLELGDSALYLCASSFAGGYTFGSGTRLTVV.

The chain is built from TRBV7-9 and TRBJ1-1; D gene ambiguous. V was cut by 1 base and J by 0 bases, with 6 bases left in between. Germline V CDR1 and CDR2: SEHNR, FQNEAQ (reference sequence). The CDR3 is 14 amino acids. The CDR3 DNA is TGTGCCAGCAGCTTAGTTTTGGTGAACACTGAAGCTTTCTTT. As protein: CASSLVLVNTEAFF.

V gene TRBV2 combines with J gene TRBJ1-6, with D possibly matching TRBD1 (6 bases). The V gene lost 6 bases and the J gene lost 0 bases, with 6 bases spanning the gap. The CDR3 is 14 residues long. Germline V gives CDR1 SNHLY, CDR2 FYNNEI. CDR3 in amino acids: CASRDSSYNSPLHF. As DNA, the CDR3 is TGTGCCAGCAGGGACAGCTCCTATAATTCACCCCTCCACTTT.

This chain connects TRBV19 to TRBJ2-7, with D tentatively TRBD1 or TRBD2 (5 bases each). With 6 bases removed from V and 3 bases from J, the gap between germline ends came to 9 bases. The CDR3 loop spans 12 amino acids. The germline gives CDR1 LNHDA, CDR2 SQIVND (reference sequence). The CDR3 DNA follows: TGTGCCAGTAGGGGACGGGGCTACGAGCAGTACTTC. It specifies CASRGRGYEQYF. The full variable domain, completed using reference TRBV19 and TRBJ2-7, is DGGITQSPKYLFRKEGQNVTLSCEQNLNHDAMYWYRQDPGQGLRLIYYSQIVNDFQKGDIAEGYSVSREKKESFPLTVTSAQKNPTAFYLCASRGRGYEQYFGPGTRLTVT.

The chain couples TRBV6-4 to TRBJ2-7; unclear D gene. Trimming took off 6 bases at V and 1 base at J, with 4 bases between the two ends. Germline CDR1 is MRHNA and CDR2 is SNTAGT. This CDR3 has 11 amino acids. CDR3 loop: CASRVSYEQYF. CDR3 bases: TGTGCCAGCAGGGTTTCCTACGAGCAGTACTTC.

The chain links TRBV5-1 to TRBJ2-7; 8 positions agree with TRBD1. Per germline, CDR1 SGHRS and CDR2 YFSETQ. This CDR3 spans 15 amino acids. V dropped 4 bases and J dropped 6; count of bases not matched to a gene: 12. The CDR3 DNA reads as TGCGCCAGCAGCGAAGGGACAGGCCCCCCTCCCGAGCAGTACTTC. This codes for CASSEGTGPPPEQYF.

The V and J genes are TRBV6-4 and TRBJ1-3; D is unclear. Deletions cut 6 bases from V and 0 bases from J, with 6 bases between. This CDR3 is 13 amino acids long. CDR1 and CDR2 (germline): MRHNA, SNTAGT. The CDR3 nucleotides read TGTGCCAGCAGGGGTTACTCTGGAAACACCATATATTTT. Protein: CASRGYSGNTIYF.

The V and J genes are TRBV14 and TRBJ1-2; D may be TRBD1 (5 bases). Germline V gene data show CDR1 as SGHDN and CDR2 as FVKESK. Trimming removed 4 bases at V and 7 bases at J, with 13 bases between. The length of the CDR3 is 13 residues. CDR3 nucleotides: TGTGCCAGCAGCCCCCAAAGGGGAGGTGGCTACACCTTC. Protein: CASSPQRGGGYTF.

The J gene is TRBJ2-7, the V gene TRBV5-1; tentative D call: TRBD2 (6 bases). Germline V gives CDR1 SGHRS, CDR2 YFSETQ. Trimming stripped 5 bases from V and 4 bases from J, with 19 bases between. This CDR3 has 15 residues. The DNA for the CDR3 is TGCGCCAGCAGGCTGGGTCTAGCGAACCTTTACGAGCAGTACTTC. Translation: CASRLGLANLYEQYF. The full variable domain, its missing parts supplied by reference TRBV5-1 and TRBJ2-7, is KAGVTQTPRYLIKTRGQQVTLSCSPISGHRSVSWYQQTPGQGLQFLFEYFSETQRNKGNFPGRFSGRQFSNSRSEMNVSTLELGDSALYLCASRLGLANLYEQYFGPGTRLTVT.

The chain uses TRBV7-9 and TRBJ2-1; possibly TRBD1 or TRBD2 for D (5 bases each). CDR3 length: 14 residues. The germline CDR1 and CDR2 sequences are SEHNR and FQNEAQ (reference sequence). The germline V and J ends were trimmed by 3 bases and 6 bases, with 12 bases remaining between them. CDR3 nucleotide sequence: TGTGCCAGCAGCTTCATTTTGAGGGGCAATGAGCAGTTCTTC. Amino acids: CASSFILRGNEQFF.

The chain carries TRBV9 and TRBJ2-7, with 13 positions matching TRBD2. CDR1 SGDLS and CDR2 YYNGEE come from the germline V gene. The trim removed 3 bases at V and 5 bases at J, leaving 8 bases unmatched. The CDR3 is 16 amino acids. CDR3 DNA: TGTGCCAGCAGCGCAGGACTAGCGGGAGAGGGCCACGAGCAGTACTTC. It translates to CASSAGLAGEGHEQYF. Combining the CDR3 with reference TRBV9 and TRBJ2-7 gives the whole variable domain DSGVTQTPKHLITATGQRVTLRCSPRSGDLSVYWYQQSLDQGLQFLIQYYNGEERAKGNILERFSAQQFPDLHSELNLSSLELGDSALYFCASSAGLAGEGHEQYFGPGTRLTVT.

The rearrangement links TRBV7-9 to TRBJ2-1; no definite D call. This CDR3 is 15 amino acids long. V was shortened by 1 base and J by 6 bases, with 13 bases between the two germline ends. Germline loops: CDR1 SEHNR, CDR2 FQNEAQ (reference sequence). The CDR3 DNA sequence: TGTGCCAGCAGCTTAGTGCCCCCCGACTTCAATGAGCAGTTCTTC. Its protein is CASSLVPPDFNEQFF. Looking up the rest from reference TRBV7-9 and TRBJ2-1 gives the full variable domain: DTGVSQNPRHKITKRGQNVTFRCDPISEHNRLYWYRQTLGQGPEFLTYFQNEAQLEKSRLLSDRFSAERPKGSFSTLEIQRTEQGDSAMYLCASSLVPPDFNEQFFGPGTRLTVL.

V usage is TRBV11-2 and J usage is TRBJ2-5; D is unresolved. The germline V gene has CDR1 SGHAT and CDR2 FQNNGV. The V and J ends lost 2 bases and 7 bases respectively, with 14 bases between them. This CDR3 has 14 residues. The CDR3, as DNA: TGTGCCAGCAGCTTATCTGACCGTACCGGGACCCAGTACTTC. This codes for CASSLSDRTGTQYF.

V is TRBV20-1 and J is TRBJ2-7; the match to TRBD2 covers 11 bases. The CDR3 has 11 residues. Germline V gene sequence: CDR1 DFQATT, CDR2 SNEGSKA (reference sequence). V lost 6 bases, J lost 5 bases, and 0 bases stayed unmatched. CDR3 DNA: TGCAGTGCGGGACTAGCGGACGAGCAGTACTTC. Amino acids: CSAGLADEQYF.

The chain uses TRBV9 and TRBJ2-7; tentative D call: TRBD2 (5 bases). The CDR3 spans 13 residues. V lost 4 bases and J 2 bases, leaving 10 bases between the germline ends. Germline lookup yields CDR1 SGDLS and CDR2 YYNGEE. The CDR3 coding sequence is TGTGCCAGCAGCACATCCGGGGCCTACGAGCAGTACTTC. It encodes CASSTSGAYEQYF.

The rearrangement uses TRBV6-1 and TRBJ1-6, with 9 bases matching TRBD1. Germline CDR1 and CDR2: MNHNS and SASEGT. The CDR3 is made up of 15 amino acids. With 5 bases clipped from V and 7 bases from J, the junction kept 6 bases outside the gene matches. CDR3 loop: CASSIQGARNSPLHF. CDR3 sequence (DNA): TGTGCCAGCAGTATACAGGGGGCACGGAATTCACCCCTCCACTTT.

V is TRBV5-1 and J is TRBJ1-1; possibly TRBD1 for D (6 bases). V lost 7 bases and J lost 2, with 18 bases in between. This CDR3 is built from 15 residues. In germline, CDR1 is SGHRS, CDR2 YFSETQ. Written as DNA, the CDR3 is TGCGCCAGCGAACCCACGGCAGGGGCTAACACTGAAGCTTTCTTT. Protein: CASEPTAGANTEAFF.

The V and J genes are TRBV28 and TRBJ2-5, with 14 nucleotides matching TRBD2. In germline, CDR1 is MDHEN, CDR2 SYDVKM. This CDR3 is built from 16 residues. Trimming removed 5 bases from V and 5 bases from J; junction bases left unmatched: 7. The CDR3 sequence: CASSPARTSGGETQYF. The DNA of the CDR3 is TGTGCCAGCAGTCCAGCGAGGACTAGCGGGGGGGAGACCCAGTACTTC.

CDR3 sequence: CASSRRGGGDTDTQYF. For the CDR3, the DNA is TGTGCCAGTAGTAGAAGAGGGGGTGGGGACACAGATACGCAGTATTTT. V gene TRBV19 combines with J gene TRBJ2-3; TRBD1 is a possible D gene (6 bases). V gave up 4 bases and J gave up 2 bases, with 16 bases separating them. The CDR3 runs 16 residues. CDR1 is LNHDA and CDR2 is SQIVND in the germline V gene (reference sequence). Variable domain in full (rest from reference TRBV19 and TRBJ2-3): DGGITQSPKYLFRKEGQNVTLSCEQNLNHDAMYWYRQDPGQGLRLIYYSQIVNDFQKGDIAEGYSVSREKKESFPLTVTSAQKNPTAFYLCASSRRGGGDTDTQYFGPGTRLTVL.

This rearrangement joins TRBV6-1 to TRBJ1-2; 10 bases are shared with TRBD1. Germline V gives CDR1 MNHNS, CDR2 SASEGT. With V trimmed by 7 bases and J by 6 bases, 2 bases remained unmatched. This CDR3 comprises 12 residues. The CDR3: CASTDRGHGYTF. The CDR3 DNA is TGTGCCAGCACAGACAGGGGGCATGGCTACACCTTC.

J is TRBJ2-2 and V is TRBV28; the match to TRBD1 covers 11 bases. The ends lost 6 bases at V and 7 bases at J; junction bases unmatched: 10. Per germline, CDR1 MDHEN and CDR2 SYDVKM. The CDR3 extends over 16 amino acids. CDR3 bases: TGTGCCAGCAGCCTGACAGGACAGGGGGCTGGCGGGGAGCTGTTTTTT. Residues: CASSLTGQGAGGELFF.